The 8 T cell receptor beta chains given below trace back to one sample, sequenced in a study of Tregs in tolerant kidney transplant recipients. Measured with immunoSEQ multiplex PCR; TCRdb has only the in-frame clones, and not every one. This sample has fewer than 40,000 clones, with roughly four fifths found just once. These TCRs' antigens remain unknown. The sequencing input was Tregs from blood cultured with allogeneic cells. These receptors were collected from a human donor in good health.

V and J are TRBV18 and TRBJ2-3, with TRBD2 matching 9 bases. CDR1 KGHSH and CDR2 LQKENI come from the germline V gene. V lost 6 bases and J lost 2; bases outside the gene matches: 12. This CDR3 is 17 amino acids long. CDR3 amino acids: CASSRQRAGGLTDTQYF. The CDR3 nucleotides read TGTGCCAGCTCCCGCCAGCGAGCGGGGGGACTCACAGATACGCAGTATTTT.

The chain couples TRBV6-1 to TRBJ1-1; D gene uncertain. Germline loops: CDR1 MNHNS, CDR2 SASEGT. This CDR3 has 12 amino acids. The V end was cut by 0 bases, the J end by 11 bases, with 10 bases between. The chain's CDR3 is CASSEAGRAAFF. The CDR3 bases are TGTGCCAGCAGTGAAGCGGGGAGGGCTGCTTTCTTT.

The CDR3 here is CASSLHRGGYTF. The CDR3 DNA is TGCGCCAGCAGCTTACACAGGGGTGGCTACACCTTC. The chain recombines TRBV5-1 with TRBJ1-2; 7 bases are shared with TRBD1. V shed 2 bases and J 7 bases; nucleotides not matched to a gene: 2. The CDR3 extends over 12 amino acids. CDR1 is SGHRS and CDR2 is YFSETQ in the germline V gene.

The chain links TRBV6-5 to TRBJ1-2, with 7 nucleotides matching TRBD1. Germline CDR1 reads MNHEY; CDR2 reads SVGAGI. V gave up 7 bases and J gave up 4 bases; unmatched junction bases: 6. CDR3 length: 13 residues. The CDR3 spells CASKNRGLYGYTF. Written as DNA, the CDR3 is TGTGCCAGCAAGAACAGGGGACTCTATGGCTACACCTTC.

The rearrangement joins TRBV19 to TRBJ2-2, with 7 nucleotides matching TRBD1. Looked up from germline, CDR1 is LNHDA and CDR2 is SQIVND (reference sequence). This CDR3 contains 15 residues. With 6 bases clipped from V and 0 bases from J, the junction kept 4 bases outside the gene matches. CDR3 in amino acids: CASSHQGANTGELFF. As DNA, the CDR3 is TGTGCCAGTAGCCACCAGGGGGCGAACACCGGGGAGCTGTTTTTT. The complete variable domain, with remaining parts taken from reference TRBV19 and TRBJ2-2, reads DGGITQSPKYLFRKEGQNVTLSCEQNLNHDAMYWYRQDPGQGLRLIYYSQIVNDFQKGDIAEGYSVSREKKESFPLTVTSAQKNPTAFYLCASSHQGANTGELFFGEGSRLTVL.

CDR3 coding DNA: TGCGCCAGCAGCCAACGCGCCCCGGTACAGGGGCAGGTCCCCTACGAGCAGTACTTC. Residues: CASSQRAPVQGQVPYEQYF. The chain carries TRBV4-3 and TRBJ2-7; 7 nucleotides align to TRBD1. Trimming removed 2 bases from V and 2 bases from J; junction bases left unmatched: 18. The CDR3 covers 19 residues. Germline V lookup: CDR1 LGHNA, CDR2 YSLEER.

This clone was counted a few times. The chain uses TRBV5-4 and TRBJ2-1, with 11 bases fitting TRBD2. CDR1 and CDR2 from the germline V gene are SGHNT and YYREEE (reference sequence). Trimming at V came to 8 bases and at J to 6 bases, leaving 7 bases not matched to a gene. This CDR3 contains 14 residues. CDR3 nucleotide sequence: TGTGCCAGTAGTAGACTAGCGGGACTCAATGAGCAGTTCTTC. Encoded protein: CASSRLAGLNEQFF.

This chain connects TRBV27 to TRBJ1-2; no firm D call. Trimming cost V 5 bases and J 1 base, with 17 bases left between them. This CDR3 contains 16 residues. CDR1 is MNHEY and CDR2 is SMNVEV in the germline V gene (reference sequence). The CDR3 DNA reads as TGTGCCAGCAGTCCAACTTTTTTGAGGTATAACTATGGCTACACCTTC. This gives the protein CASSPTFLRYNYGYTF.